This T cell receptor (beta chain) originates from a study of CD8 T cells in Susac syndrome. Study summary: Intravenous immunoglobulin alone or corticosteroids were being given to patients with Susac syndrome at blood draw, unless they were therapy-naive.

Sequencing of TCR beta drew on CD8+ and CD4+ T cells from blood. Both CD4+ and CD8+ T cells were negatively isolated, and TEMRA cells underwent FACS enrichment. RNA was extracted with the RNeasy kit, and a quantity of 0.5 to 1 ug was reverse transcribed using random hexamers. TCR beta CDR3 was amplified by immunoSEQ covering 54 Vbeta and 13 Jbeta. MiXCR, applied by TCRdb to the immunoSEQ multiplex PCR reads, yields one record per CDR3 protein. The profile covers roughly 110,000 distinct CDR3 sequences, with approximately 93% appearing a single time and about 0.41% taken by the ten largest. CDR3 length: 15 residues. The germline CDR1 and CDR2 sequences are DFQATT and SNEGSKA (reference sequence). Trimming left V 0 bases short and J 5 bases short, with 16 bases between.

This chain connects TRBV20-1 to TRBJ1-1; D unclear. Sequences were obtained from CD8+ T cells from PBMCs. The clonotype was recovered from a human donor with Susac syndrome. The CDR3 DNA reads as TGCAGTGCTAGAGATCGGGCAGTCGGAGGGACTGAAGCTTTCTTT. Protein product: CSARDRAVGGTEAFF.